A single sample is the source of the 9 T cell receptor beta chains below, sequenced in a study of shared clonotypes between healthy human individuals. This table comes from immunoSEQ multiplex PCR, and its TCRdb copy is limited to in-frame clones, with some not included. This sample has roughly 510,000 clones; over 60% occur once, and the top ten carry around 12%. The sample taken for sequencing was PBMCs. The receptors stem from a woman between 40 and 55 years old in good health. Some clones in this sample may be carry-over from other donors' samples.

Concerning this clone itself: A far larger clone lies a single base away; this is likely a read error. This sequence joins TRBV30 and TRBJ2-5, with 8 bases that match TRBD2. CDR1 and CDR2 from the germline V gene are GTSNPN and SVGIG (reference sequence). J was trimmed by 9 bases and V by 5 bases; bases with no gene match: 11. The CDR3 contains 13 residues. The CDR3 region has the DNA TGTGCCTGGCGCCGGACGGGGGGGCAGGCCCAGTACTTC. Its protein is CAWRRTGGQAQYF.

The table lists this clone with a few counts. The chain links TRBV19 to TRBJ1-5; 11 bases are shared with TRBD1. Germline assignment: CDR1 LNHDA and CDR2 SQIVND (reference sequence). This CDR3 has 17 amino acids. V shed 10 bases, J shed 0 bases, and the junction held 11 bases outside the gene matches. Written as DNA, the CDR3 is TGTGCCACCCGGGACAGGGGGTTTCCATATAGCAATCAGCCCCAGCATTTT. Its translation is CATRDRGFPYSNQPQHF.

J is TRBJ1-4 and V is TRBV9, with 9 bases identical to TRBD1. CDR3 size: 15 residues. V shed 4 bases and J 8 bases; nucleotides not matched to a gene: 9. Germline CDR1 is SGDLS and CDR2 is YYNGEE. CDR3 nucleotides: TGTGCCAGCAGCAAACGGGACAGGGTGAGGGAAAAACTGTTTTTT. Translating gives CASSKRDRVREKLFF.

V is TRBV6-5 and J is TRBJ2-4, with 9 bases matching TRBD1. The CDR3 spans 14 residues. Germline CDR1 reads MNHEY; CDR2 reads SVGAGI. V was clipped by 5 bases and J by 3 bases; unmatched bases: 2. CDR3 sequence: CASSRQGVKNIQYF. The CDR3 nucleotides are TGTGCCAGCAGTCGACAGGGGGTCAAAAACATTCAGTACTTC.

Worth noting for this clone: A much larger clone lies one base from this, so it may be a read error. CDR3: CASSIERNQPQHF. In DNA form, the CDR3 reads TGTGCCAGTAGTATAGAGAGAAATCAGCCCCAGCATTTT. The rearrangement joins TRBV19 to TRBJ1-5; D remains ambiguous. With 0 bases removed from V and 4 bases from J, the gap between germline ends came to 4 bases. The CDR3 loop spans 13 amino acids. CDR1 LNHDA and CDR2 SQIVND come from the germline V gene (reference sequence). Full variable domain (outside the CDR3, taken from reference TRBV19 and TRBJ1-5): DGGITQSPKYLFRKEGQNVTLSCEQNLNHDAMYWYRQDPGQGLRLIYYSQIVNDFQKGDIAEGYSVSREKKESFPLTVTSAQKNPTAFYLCASSIERNQPQHFGDGTRLSIL.

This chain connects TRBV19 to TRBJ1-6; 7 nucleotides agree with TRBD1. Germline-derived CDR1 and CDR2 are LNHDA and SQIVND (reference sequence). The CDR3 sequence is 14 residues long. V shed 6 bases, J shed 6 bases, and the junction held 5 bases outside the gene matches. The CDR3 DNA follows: TGTGCCAGTAGCAGGCGGGACAGTAATTCACCCCTCCACTTT. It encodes CASSRRDSNSPLHF.

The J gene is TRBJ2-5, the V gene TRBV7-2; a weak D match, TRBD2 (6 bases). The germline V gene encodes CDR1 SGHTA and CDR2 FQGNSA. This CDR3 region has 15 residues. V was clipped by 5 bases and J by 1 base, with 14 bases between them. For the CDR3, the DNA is TGTGCCAGCAGCCGGGGGAGAAGGGCCCAAGAGACCCAGTACTTC. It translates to CASSRGRRAQETQYF.

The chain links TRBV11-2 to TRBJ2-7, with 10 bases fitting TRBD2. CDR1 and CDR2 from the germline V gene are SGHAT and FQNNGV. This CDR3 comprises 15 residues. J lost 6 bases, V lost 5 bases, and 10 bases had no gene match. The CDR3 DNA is TGTGCCAGCAGCCCCCGGGCTAGCGGGAGTCTCGAGCAGTACTTC. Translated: CASSPRASGSLEQYF.

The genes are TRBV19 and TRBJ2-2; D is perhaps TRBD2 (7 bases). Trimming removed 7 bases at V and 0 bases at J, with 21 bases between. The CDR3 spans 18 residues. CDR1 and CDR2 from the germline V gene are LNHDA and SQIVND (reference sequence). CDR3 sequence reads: CASTLGGGRLANTGELFF. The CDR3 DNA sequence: TGTGCCAGTACCCTAGGGGGGGGGCGCCTCGCGAACACCGGGGAGCTGTTTTTT.